These T cell receptor beta chains were read from a single sample in a study of OX40 agonist ivuxolimab in advanced cancers. TCRdb's table, derived via immunoSEQ multiplex PCR, lists solely in-frame clones and lacks some. The profile shows tens of thousands of clones, roughly 92% of them singletons. The source was CD4+ or CD8+ T cells sorted from blood, collected in a trial of the OX40 agonist ivuxolimab. These receptors were obtained from an adult with an advanced solid tumor such as melanoma, head and neck, liver or kidney cancer. Each CDR3 is given with its conserved first and last residue. Fields, in order: CDR3 DNA, CDR3 protein, V gene, J gene, clone size, D gene. D genes are given only for firm matches. The size of a clone is reported for some rows only, either as once, few or many, or as a class for expanded clones.

TGTGCCAGCAGTTACTCATGGGGTTATGAAAAACTGTTTTTT	CASSYSWGYEKLFF	TRBV6-5	TRBJ1-4	-	-
TGTGCCATCAGTGGACCTGCTTCAGGAACTGAAGCTTTCTTT	CAISGPASGTEAFF	TRBV10-3	TRBJ1-1	-	-
TGTGCCAGCACCTATATACAGGGGAGCACTGAAGCTTTCTTT	CASTYIQGSTEAFF	TRBV11-2	TRBJ1-1	-	TRBD1
TGCGCCAGCAGCCAAGGGCCAGGGGGGCTCCCCACTGAAGCTTTCTTT	CASSQGPGGLPTEAFF	TRBV4-1	TRBJ1-1	-	TRBD1
TGTGCCAGCACTACTAGCGGGAGACGAACCGGGGAGCTGTTTTTT	CASTTSGRRTGELFF	TRBV6-5	TRBJ2-2	-	TRBD2
TGTGCCAGCAGTGGTTTAGGTCGTGGCTACACCTTC	CASSGLGRGYTF	TRBV27	TRBJ1-2	-	-
TGTGCCAGCAGCAAAGCAAGGGTAGCGGGTCGCTACGAGCAGTACTTC	CASSKARVAGRYEQYF	TRBV21-1	TRBJ2-7	-	-
TGTGCCAGCAGCTTAGAAAGCCTCGAGCAGTACTTC	CASSLESLEQYF	TRBV7-9	TRBJ2-7	-	-
TGTGCCAGCAGCTTGGGTGGGAGCAACTACGAGCAGTACTTC	CASSLGGSNYEQYF	TRBV5-6	TRBJ2-7	-	-
TGTGCCAGCAGCTTGGGACAGTCGAACACTGAAGCTTTCTTT	CASSLGQSNTEAFF	TRBV5-4	TRBJ1-1	-	-
TGCGCCAGCAGTGAGTTCGCGGGACAGGGTGTTGGCACTGAAGCTTTCTTT	CASSEFAGQGVGTEAFF	TRBV10-1	TRBJ1-1	-	TRBD1
TGTGCCAGCAGTTTAGAAGGGGGGACTGAAGCTTTCTTT	CASSLEGGTEAFF	TRBV27	TRBJ1-1	-	-
TGCAGCGTTCCTTCTTCTGGACAGGGGTCCCACAATGAGCAGTTCTTC	CSVPSSGQGSHNEQFF	TRBV29-1	TRBJ2-1	once	TRBD1
TGTGCCAGCAGCGTATGGGGGGAGGGAGATACGCAGTATTTT	CASSVWGEGDTQYF	TRBV9	TRBJ2-3	-	TRBD2
TGCAGCGCCCGAGACCAAGAGACCCAGTACTTC	CSARDQETQYF	TRBV29-1	TRBJ2-5	once	-
TGTGCCGCAGGGGAAACCTACGAGCAGTACTTC	CAAGETYEQYF	TRBV6-1	TRBJ2-7	-	-
TGTGCCAGCAGCGTAGGGTCTAACAGTGACTACGAGCAGTACTTC	CASSVGSNSDYEQYF	TRBV9	TRBJ2-7	-	-
TGCGCCAGCAGCTTGGATGGGACTAGCTCCTACGAGCAGTACTTC	CASSLDGTSSYEQYF	TRBV5-1	TRBJ2-7	-	TRBD2
TGTGCCAGCAGTTTACAACGTACTAGCCCGGGCTACGAGCAGTACTTC	CASSLQRTSPGYEQYF	TRBV27	TRBJ2-7	-	-
TGCGCCAGCAGCCCTAGGGACAGGGGCGGTCAGCCCCAGCATTTT	CASSPRDRGGQPQHF	TRBV4-1	TRBJ1-5	-	TRBD1
TGTGCCAGCAGCTCCCGGGGGCCAGATACGCAGTATTTT	CASSSRGPDTQYF	TRBV5-6	TRBJ2-3	-	-
TGTGCCAGCAGCGCAGAGGGCCGTTCCTACGAGCAGTACTTC	CASSAEGRSYEQYF	TRBV9	TRBJ2-7	-	-
TGTGCCAGCAGTGGGACAGGGACCTCTGGAAACACCATATATTTT	CASSGTGTSGNTIYF	TRBV9	TRBJ1-3	-	TRBD1
TGCGCCAGCAGCAATCCCGGGACTTGGGATGAGCAGTTCTTC	CASSNPGTWDEQFF	TRBV4-1	TRBJ2-1	-	-
TGCGCCAGCAGCTCGGGAGGGGGGAACTATGGCTACACCTTC	CASSSGGGNYGYTF	TRBV5-1	TRBJ1-2	-	-
TGCGCCAGCAGCCTGGAAGGCCTTCAAGAGACCCAGTACTTC	CASSLEGLQETQYF	TRBV5-1	TRBJ2-5	-	-
TGTGCCAGCAGCCACGGAGAGGCCTACCACGAGCAGTACTTC	CASSHGEAYHEQYF	TRBV7-9	TRBJ2-7	-	-
TGTGCCAGCTCACTACGGGACCTCTACGAGCAGTACTTC	CASSLRDLYEQYF	TRBV18	TRBJ2-7	-	-
TGTGCCAGCACCCACAGGGTCGAGCAGTACTTC	CASTHRVEQYF	TRBV6-5	TRBJ2-7	-	-
TGTGCCAGCAGCCTAGGGGGGGCGGAGCAGTACTTC	CASSLGGAEQYF	TRBV27	TRBJ2-7	-	-
TGTGCCAGCAGCAAACTCCACCGAGGACATAAAGATCGGAATGAGCAGTTCTTC	CASSKLHRGHKDRNEQFF	TRBV21-1	TRBJ2-1	-	-
TGTGCCAGCAGCTTAGCATCTAGGGGTGAAAAACTGTTTTTT	CASSLASRGEKLFF	TRBV11-2	TRBJ1-4	-	-
TGCGCCAGCAGCCCTCCGGGACTAGCGGGACATTCGGCAGATACGCAGTATTTT	CASSPPGLAGHSADTQYF	TRBV4-1	TRBJ2-3	-	TRBD2
TGTGCCAGCAGCTTGGGGAGGGGGAATAACTATGGCTACACCTTC	CASSLGRGNNYGYTF	TRBV13	TRBJ1-2	-	-
TGTGCCAGCAGCCCGGATGCCTTATACGAGCAGTACTTC	CASSPDALYEQYF	TRBV7-2	TRBJ2-7	-	-
TGCGCCAGCAGCGAAGGAGTCCAGGGCCATTCCTACGAGCAGTACTTC	CASSEGVQGHSYEQYF	TRBV4-3	TRBJ2-7	-	-
TGCGCCAGCAGCCAAGAGGGGAAACCGCGTGAGCAGTTCTTC	CASSQEGKPREQFF	TRBV4-3	TRBJ2-1	-	-
TGTGCCAGCAGAACAGACAGGAGTTGGGAACAGCCCCAGCATTTT	CASRTDRSWEQPQHF	TRBV28	TRBJ1-5	few	-
TGTGCCAGCAGCCTAACGAAATACGAGCAGTACTTC	CASSLTKYEQYF	TRBV11-2	TRBJ2-7	-	-
TGTGCCAGCAGTTTTGGTATCTGGGGACAGGGATACGAGCAGTACTTC	CASSFGIWGQGYEQYF	TRBV27	TRBJ2-7	-	TRBD1
TGTGCCAGCAGTTTATACGGGACAGGGGCTAACACCGGGGAGCTGTTTTTT	CASSLYGTGANTGELFF	TRBV27	TRBJ2-2	-	TRBD1
TGCGCCAGCAGCCAAACCTCCGGGACAGGGGGCGGAAACACCATATATTTT	CASSQTSGTGGGNTIYF	TRBV4-3	TRBJ1-3	-	TRBD1
TGTGCCAGTAGTGCCGGGACAGTCTCCGAGCAGTACTTC	CASSAGTVSEQYF	TRBV19	TRBJ2-7	-	TRBD1
TGCGCCAGCAGCCGCCGGGACAATGGTCAAAATGAGCAGTTCTTC	CASSRRDNGQNEQFF	TRBV4-3	TRBJ2-1	-	-
TGTGCCAGTAGCATCATTGTCGGCGGTCCATCGGAAAAACTGTTTTTT	CASSIIVGGPSEKLFF	TRBV19	TRBJ1-4	-	-
TGCGCCAGCAGCGCGCACTATGGACTAGCGGGAGTTTGGGAGCAGTACTTC	CASSAHYGLAGVWEQYF	TRBV5-1	TRBJ2-7	-	TRBD2
TGTGCCAGCAGCTTAGGCACCTACGAGCAGTACTTC	CASSLGTYEQYF	TRBV7-8	TRBJ2-7	few	-
TGTGCCAGCAGGCCGGGACAGGGGGCCTACGAGCAGTACTTC	CASRPGQGAYEQYF	TRBV6-6	TRBJ2-7	-	TRBD1
TGTGCCAGCAGTTCTGGGAATGGCTACACCTTC	CASSSGNGYTF	TRBV27	TRBJ1-2	-	-